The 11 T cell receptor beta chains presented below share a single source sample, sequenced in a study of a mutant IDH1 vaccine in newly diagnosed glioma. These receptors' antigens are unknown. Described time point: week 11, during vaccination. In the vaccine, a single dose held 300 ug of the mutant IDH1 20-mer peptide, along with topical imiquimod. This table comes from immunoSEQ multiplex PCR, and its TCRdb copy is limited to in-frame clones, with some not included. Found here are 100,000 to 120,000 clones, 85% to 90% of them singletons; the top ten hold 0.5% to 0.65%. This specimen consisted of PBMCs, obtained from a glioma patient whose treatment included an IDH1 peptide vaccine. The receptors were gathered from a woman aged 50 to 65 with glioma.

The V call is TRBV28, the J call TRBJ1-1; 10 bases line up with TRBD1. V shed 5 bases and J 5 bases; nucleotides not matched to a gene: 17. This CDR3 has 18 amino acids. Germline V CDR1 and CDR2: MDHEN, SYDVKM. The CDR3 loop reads CASSLLPGQGRWGTEAFF. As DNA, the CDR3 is TGTGCCAGCAGTCTTTTACCGGGACAGGGGCGTTGGGGGACTGAAGCTTTCTTT.

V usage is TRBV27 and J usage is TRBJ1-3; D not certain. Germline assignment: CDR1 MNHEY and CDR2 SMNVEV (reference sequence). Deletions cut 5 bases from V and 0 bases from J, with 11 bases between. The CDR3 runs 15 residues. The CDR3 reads CASSLTSYSGNTIYF. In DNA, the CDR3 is TGTGCCAGCAGTCTTACATCCTACTCTGGAAACACCATATATTTT.

CDR3 sequence reads: CSVEGTSGKLSSYNEQFF. CDR3 coding DNA: TGCAGCGTTGAGGGGACTAGCGGGAAACTTAGCTCCTACAATGAGCAGTTCTTC. The chain combines TRBV29-1 with TRBJ2-1; 13 bases fit TRBD2. The CDR3 is 18 residues long. The V segment lost 3 bases and the J segment 0 bases; nucleotides outside the gene matches: 8. Per the germline V gene, CDR1 is SQVTM and CDR2 is ANQGSEA.

CDR3 in DNA: TGCGCCAGCAGCTCCGGGACAGGGGGTTTTGTGGGCACCGGGGAGCTGTTTTTT. It specifies CASSSGTGGFVGTGELFF. The chain employs TRBV5-1 and TRBJ2-2; TRBD1 matches 11 bases. This CDR3 is built from 18 residues. Trimming took 3 bases from V and 4 from J; bases not matched to a gene: 11. Germline V gene sequence: CDR1 SGHRS, CDR2 YFSETQ.

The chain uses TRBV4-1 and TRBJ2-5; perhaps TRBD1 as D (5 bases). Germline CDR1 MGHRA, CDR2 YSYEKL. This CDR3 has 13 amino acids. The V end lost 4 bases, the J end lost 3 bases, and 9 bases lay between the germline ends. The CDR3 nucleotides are TGCGCCAGCAGCCTAGACAGAGAAGAGACCCAGTACTTC. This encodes CASSLDREETQYF.

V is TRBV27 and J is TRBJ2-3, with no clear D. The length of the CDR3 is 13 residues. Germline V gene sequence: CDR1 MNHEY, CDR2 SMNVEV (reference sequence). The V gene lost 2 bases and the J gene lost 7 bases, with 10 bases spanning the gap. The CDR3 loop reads CASSLGVLYTQYF. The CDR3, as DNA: TGTGCCAGCAGTTTAGGCGTGCTCTATACGCAGTATTTT.

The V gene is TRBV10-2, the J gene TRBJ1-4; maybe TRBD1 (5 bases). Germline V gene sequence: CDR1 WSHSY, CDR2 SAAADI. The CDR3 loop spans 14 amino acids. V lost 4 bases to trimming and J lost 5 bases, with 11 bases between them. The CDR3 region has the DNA TGCGCCAGCAGTGTGGGGGTGCGAAATGAAAAACTGTTTTTT. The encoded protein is CASSVGVRNEKLFF.

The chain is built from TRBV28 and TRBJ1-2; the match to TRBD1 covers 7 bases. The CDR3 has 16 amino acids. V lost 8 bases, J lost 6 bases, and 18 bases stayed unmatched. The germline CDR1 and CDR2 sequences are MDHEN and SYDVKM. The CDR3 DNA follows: TGTGCCAGCGGGGGGGACAGTGTTCTAACTACGGATGGCTACACCTTC. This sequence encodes CASGGDSVLTTDGYTF.

This CDR3 is CASSYTSGSQDEQFF. The CDR3 nucleotides are TGTGCCAGCAGTTACACTAGCGGGAGTCAGGATGAGCAGTTCTTC. The V gene is TRBV6-5, the J gene TRBJ2-1; TRBD2 matches 11 bases. CDR3 length equals 15 residues. Trimming took 2 bases from V and 8 from J; bases not matched to a gene: 5. Germline V lookup: CDR1 MNHEY, CDR2 SVGAGI.

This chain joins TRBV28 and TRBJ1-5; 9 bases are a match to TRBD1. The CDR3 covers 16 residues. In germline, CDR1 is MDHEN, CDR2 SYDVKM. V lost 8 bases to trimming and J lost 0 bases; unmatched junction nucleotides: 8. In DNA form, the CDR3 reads TGTGCCAGCCGCTCCGGGACAGGGAGTAGCAATCAGCCCCAGCATTTT. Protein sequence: CASRSGTGSSNQPQHF.

CDR3 in amino acids: CAISEQSNQPQHF. The DNA for the CDR3 is TGTGCCATCAGTGAACAGTCTAATCAGCCCCAGCATTTT. This sequence joins TRBV10-3 and TRBJ1-5; D is ambiguous. V lost 3 bases, J lost 4 bases, and 7 bases lay in between. Germline CDR1 and CDR2: ENHRY and SYGVKD. This CDR3 is built from 13 residues.